These T cell receptor beta chains were read from a single sample in a study of graft-versus-host responses after intestinal transplantation. The antigens these receptors bind are not known. Here immunoSEQ multiplex PCR was the method, and the copy in TCRdb shows in-frame clones only, minus some. The sample has about 81,000 clones; under 95% are singletons. The starting material was unstimulated CD4+ T cells sorted from spleen or lymph node cells, obtained before transplant. The receptors here all came from a human donor who was the organ donor for an intestinal transplant. Both conserved end residues are part of each CDR3.

>TRBJ2-7|TRBV5-6
CASSLLSSYEQYF
>TRBJ2-7|TRBV6-4
CASSDYPLAGNYEQYF
>TRBJ2-1|TRBV6-5
CASRLLAGANNEQFF
>TRBJ2-2|TRBV5-4
CASSLAGTGGTTGELFF
>TRBJ2-2|TRBV27
CATRTAGRANTGELFF
>TRBJ2-3|TRBV29-1
CSVGTGGADTQYF
>TRBJ2-7|TRBV28
CASSPRFRDRKSSDF
>TRBJ2-5|TRBV6-4
CASSPWRSDGTSGQETQYF
>TRBJ1-2|TRBV6-1
CASSRGQGGYTF
>TRBJ2-1|TRBV11-2
CASSLTAGVGMGEQFF
>TRBJ2-3|TRBV9
CASSAGTQPGTDTQYF
>TRBJ2-7|TRBV5-1
CASSLDGVGYEQYF
>TRBJ2-3|TRBV7-8
CASSPLGDRTTQYF
>TRBJ2-5|TRBV28
CASSLSLAGSKETQYF
>TRBJ1-3|TRBV30
CAWSVWSTSSGNTIYF
>TRBJ1-3|TRBV10-3
CAITQGAPGNTIYF
>NA|TRBV7-8
CASSGRRNNPYEQYF